Presented here are 10 T cell receptor beta chains from one specimen sequenced in a study of shared clonotypes between healthy human individuals. Data came from immunoSEQ multiplex PCR; TCRdb stores just in-frame clones and leaves some out. The sample has 2.3 million or so clones, 85% to 95% seen once. Sequenced sample: naive CD4+ T cells from PBMCs. Subset of the sample: CD45RA+ positively selected. The receptors come from a man in his late teens or twenties in good health. Some clones in this sample may be carry-over from other donors' samples.

The V call is TRBV18, the J call TRBJ1-3; D unresolved. The length of the CDR3 is 16 residues. The V gene lost 2 bases and the J gene lost 0 bases, with 11 bases spanning the gap. The V gene's germline CDR1 is KGHSH and CDR2 LQKENI. CDR3 nucleotides: TGTGCCAGCTCACCAGTCAGGCTGAGCTCTGGAAACACCATATATTTT. This codes for CASSPVRLSSGNTIYF.

The genes are TRBV15 and TRBJ1-2; a weak D match, TRBD1 (6 bases). The V gene's germline CDR1 is LNHNV and CDR2 YYDKDF (reference sequence). CDR3 length equals 16 residues. V was clipped by 3 bases and J by 2 bases, with 16 bases between them. Here the CDR3 DNA reads TGTGCCACCAGCAGCCCAACTTACAGGGAAAACTATGGCTACACCTTC. This translates into CATSSPTYRENYGYTF.

This clone was seen once. V and J are TRBV18 and TRBJ1-4; TRBD1 aligns across 8 bases. The CDR3 runs 15 residues. V trimming: 6 bases; J trimming: 7 bases; junction bases outside the gene matches: 10. CDR1 is KGHSH, CDR2 LQKENI, per germline. CDR3 DNA sequence: TGTGCCAGCTCTCCGACACGGACAGGGTCTGAAAAACTGTTTTTT. It specifies CASSPTRTGSEKLFF.

V and J are TRBV19 and TRBJ2-7; unclear D gene. The CDR3 covers 10 residues. Trimming removed 9 bases from V and 9 bases from J, with 12 bases in between. The germline CDR1 and CDR2 sequences are LNHDA and SQIVND (reference sequence). The DNA for the CDR3 is TGTGCCAGGCAAAAACTTTCGCAGTACTTC. Protein: CARQKLSQYF.

This chain connects TRBV6-1 to TRBJ2-7; D is perhaps TRBD1 (5 bases). Germline V gene lookup returns CDR1 MNHNS and CDR2 SASEGT. CDR3 size: 14 residues. V was shortened by 8 bases and J by 3 bases, with 17 bases between the two germline ends. The DNA of the CDR3 is TGTGCCAGCGGGGCGGCAGGTCCCCTCTACGAGCAGTACTTC. It encodes CASGAAGPLYEQYF.

The chain joins TRBV2 to TRBJ2-7; TRBD1 is a possible D gene (5 bases). The CDR3 runs to 19 residues. With 0 bases removed from V and 5 bases from J, the gap between germline ends came to 26 bases. Germline lookup yields CDR1 SNHLY and CDR2 FYNNEI. The CDR3 loop is CASSEALGPSSHWGDEQYF. The CDR3 DNA is TGTGCCAGCAGTGAAGCCCTGGGTCCTTCGTCCCATTGGGGCGACGAGCAGTACTTC.

The rearrangement joins TRBV4-1 to TRBJ2-7; D call uncertain. The germline V gene encodes CDR1 MGHRA and CDR2 YSYEKL. V was clipped by 5 bases and J by 2 bases, with 13 bases between them. CDR3 length: 14 amino acids. The CDR3 sequence: CASSKGTGAYEQYF. The CDR3 DNA is TGCGCCAGCAGCAAAGGAACCGGAGCCTACGAGCAGTACTTC.

This clone was seen just once. V usage is TRBV15 and J usage is TRBJ2-7; D is possibly TRBD1 or TRBD2 (5 bases each). Germline V gene sequence: CDR1 LNHNV, CDR2 YYDKDF (reference sequence). V was cut by 7 bases and J by 4 bases, with 17 bases left in between. This CDR3 is 14 amino acids long. The CDR3 coding sequence is TGTGCCACCACCCCCGGGACGGAAAGATACGAGCAGTACTTC. This sequence encodes CATTPGTERYEQYF.

The chain uses TRBV7-2 and TRBJ2-7; possible D gene TRBD2, 5 bases. This CDR3 region has 19 residues. Germline V gene lookup returns CDR1 SGHTA and CDR2 FQGNSA. V shed 5 bases and J shed 1 base, with 27 bases lying between them. In nucleotides, the CDR3 is TGTGCCAGCAGCCCCCACGGGGTTTTGCAGGCCCTCCAATCCTACGAGCAGTACTTC. Protein product: CASSPHGVLQALQSYEQYF.

The gene calls are TRBV11-3 and TRBJ1-2; 9 bases are shared with TRBD1. This CDR3 spans 13 amino acids. V lost 4 bases to trimming and J lost 8 bases; unmatched junction nucleotides: 5. Germline V lookup: CDR1 SGHNT, CDR2 YENEEA. The CDR3 spells CASSYTGGWGYTF. The CDR3 bases are TGTGCCAGCAGCTATACAGGGGGCTGGGGCTACACCTTC.